The T cell receptor beta chain under discussion was sequenced for a study of a mutant IDH1 vaccine in newly diagnosed glioma. Overall study: It was radiotherapy, temozolomide, or both that patients received previously, with most receiving both.

As for this clone: Its antigen remains unknown.

Some clones are missing from TCRdb's copy, which holds only in-frame ones; the method was immunoSEQ multiplex PCR. The sample holds tens of thousands of clones; 60% to 75% are singletons and the top ten take more than 9.5%. Regarding time point: week 11, during vaccination. The study gave 300 ug of mutant IDH1 20-mer peptide per vaccine dose, with topical imiquimod. Source: peripheral blood mononuclear cells (PBMCs), taken from a glioma patient whose treatment included an IDH1 peptide vaccine. This TCR derives from a young man with glioma. Some clones in this sample may be carry-over from other donors' samples.

The CDR3 spells CASSVLPGGLSYNEQFF. Here the CDR3 DNA reads TGTGCCAGCAGCGTACTCCCCGGGGGCCTGTCCTACAATGAGCAGTTCTTC. The chain has TRBV9 and TRBJ2-1; the D call may be TRBD1 or TRBD2 (6 bases each). The CDR3 is made up of 17 amino acids. Germline V gives CDR1 SGDLS, CDR2 YYNGEE. Trimming removed 1 base from V and 1 base from J, with 15 bases in between.